A single sample gave rise to the 17 T cell receptor beta chains below, sequenced in a study of persistence of HIV-infected CD4 T cells. Their target antigens are unknown. The libraries were made with immunoSEQ version 4 in survey mode. Libraries were prepared by immunoSEQ multiplex PCR; TCRdb keeps only in-frame clonotypes and omits some of them. In the table there are tens of thousands of clones, roughly four fifths of which are singletons. Overlapping HIV-1 Gag 15-mer peptides at about 1 ug per peptide per mL were used. Sorted nonresponding memory CD4+ T cells were CD40L-negative, CD69-negative, CD45RO-high. The source material was CD4+ T cells sorted from PBMCs after roughly 20-hour stimulation, sampled from a patient who received antiretroviral therapy. The receptors derive from an adult woman with HIV who was CMV-seropositive.

The V call is TRBV28, the J call TRBJ2-1; 12 nucleotides agree with TRBD2. CDR1 and CDR2 (germline): MDHEN, SYDVKM. J was trimmed by 6 bases and V by 10 bases; bases with no gene match: 10. This CDR3 is 15 amino acids long. CDR3 coding DNA: TGTGCCACCCAACCGACTAGCGGGAGAAGCAATGAGCAGTTCTTC. This encodes CATQPTSGRSNEQFF.

This sequence joins TRBV5-1 and TRBJ2-5; 10 nucleotides line up with TRBD2. Germline CDR1 is SGHRS and CDR2 is YFSETQ. The CDR3 sequence is 16 residues long. With V trimmed by 4 bases and J by 1 base, 7 bases remained unmatched. Written as DNA, the CDR3 is TGCGCCAGCAGCCACGGGACTAGCGTTACCCAAGAGACCCAGTACTTC. The encoded protein is CASSHGTSVTQETQYF.

A word on this clone: Other DNA variants within this sample encode the same CDR3. The V gene is TRBV3-1 (or the pseudogene TRBV3-2), the J gene TRBJ1-2; D is possibly TRBD1 (6 bases). V gave up 4 bases and J gave up 5 bases, with 8 bases separating them. The germline gives CDR1 LGHDT, CDR2 YNNKEL (reference sequence). This CDR3 contains 12 residues. CDR3 protein: CASSRTGYGYTF. CDR3 in DNA: TGTGCCAGCAGCCGCACAGGGTATGGCTACACCTTC.

The genes are TRBV7-6 and TRBJ2-7; D may correspond to TRBD1 or TRBD2 (5 bases each). CDR1 SGHVS and CDR2 FNYEAQ come from the germline V gene. This CDR3 is built from 15 residues. Trimming removed 4 bases from V and 2 bases from J, with 15 bases in between. CDR3 in amino acids: CASSSQSRGPYEQYF. Here the CDR3 DNA reads TGTGCCAGCAGCTCACAGAGCCGGGGCCCCTACGAGCAGTACTTC.

The chain uses TRBV28 and TRBJ1-1; TRBD1 might be the D (6 bases). The V end lost 3 bases, the J end lost 4 bases, and 15 bases lay between the germline ends. Germline values: CDR1 MDHEN, CDR2 SYDVKM. The CDR3 spans 15 residues. This CDR3 reads CASSLGGAGSTEAFF. CDR3 DNA sequence: TGTGCCAGCAGTTTGGGGGGCGCAGGATCCACTGAAGCTTTCTTT.

The V and J genes are TRBV23-1 and TRBJ2-6; 8 nucleotides align to TRBD1. TRBV23-1 is an open reading frame, and its role is uncertain. Trimming took 5 bases from V and 5 from J; bases not matched to a gene: 14. The CDR3 consists of 18 residues. The CDR3 DNA reads as TGCGCCAGCAGTGGACAGGGCTCGCAACAAAGTCGGGCCAACGTCCTGACTTTC. It is translated as CASSGQGSQQSRANVLTF.

The genes are TRBV11-3 and TRBJ2-7; no clear D gene. The CDR3 is 12 residues long. The germline gives CDR1 SGHNT, CDR2 YENEEA. V was trimmed by 0 bases and J by 4 bases, leaving 4 bases between them. CDR3 sequence reads: CASSLDVYEQYF. As DNA, the CDR3 is TGTGCCAGCAGCTTAGATGTATACGAGCAGTACTTC.

V is TRBV10-1 and J is TRBJ2-2, with 13 nucleotides matching TRBD2. CDR3 length equals 15 residues. V lost 8 bases, J lost 6 bases, and 6 bases stayed unmatched. Germline CDR1 reads WNHNN; CDR2 reads SYGVQD (reference sequence). The CDR3 reads CASGTSGRAAGELFF. CDR3 nucleotides: TGCGCCAGCGGAACTAGCGGGAGGGCCGCCGGGGAGCTGTTTTTT.

The CDR3: CASSPDRGRGAFF. CDR3 coding DNA: TGTGCCAGCAGCCCGGATAGGGGAAGGGGAGCTTTCTTT. The rearrangement uses TRBV5-4 and TRBJ1-1; D may be TRBD1 (5 bases). The CDR3 is 13 residues long. Between the trimmed V and J ends, which lost 4 bases and 10 bases, there was a span of 17 bases. The germline V gene encodes CDR1 SGHNT and CDR2 YYREEE (reference sequence).

The chain employs TRBV7-6 and TRBJ2-3; a weak D match, TRBD2 (5 bases). V lost 1 base and J lost 1, with 9 bases in between. The germline V gene has CDR1 SGHVS and CDR2 FNYEAQ. This CDR3 spans 15 amino acids. CDR3: CASSLVRERTDTQYF. CDR3 nucleotides: TGTGCCAGCAGCTTAGTACGGGAACGCACAGATACGCAGTATTTT.

This chain connects TRBV7-2 to TRBJ1-2; possibly TRBD1 for D (5 bases). Germline V gene sequence: CDR1 SGHTA, CDR2 FQGNSA. The CDR3 is 17 amino acids. The V end lost 1 base, the J end lost 2 bases, and 17 bases lay between the germline ends. The CDR3 nucleotides read TGTGCCAGCAGCTTAGACGCCGGGGGTGTCACGAACTATGGCTACACCTTC. As protein: CASSLDAGGVTNYGYTF.

The chain recombines TRBV5-5 with TRBJ1-1; a weak D match, TRBD1 (6 bases). This CDR3 spans 15 amino acids. Germline V gives CDR1 SGHKS, CDR2 YYEKEE (reference sequence). The V end was cut by 4 bases, the J end by 0 bases, with 13 bases between. CDR3 protein: CASSRLDSLNTEAFF. The DNA of the CDR3 is TGTGCCAGCAGCCGACTGGACAGCTTGAACACTGAAGCTTTCTTT.

This clone was seen more than once but under ten times. The chain combines TRBV11-3 with TRBJ1-1; D call uncertain. V dropped 0 bases and J dropped 10 bases, with 9 bases sitting between them. CDR1 is SGHNT, CDR2 YENEEA, per germline. This CDR3 region has 12 residues. The CDR3 sequence: CASSLDPGGAFF. The CDR3 coding sequence is TGTGCCAGCAGCTTAGATCCGGGAGGAGCTTTCTTT.

The rearrangement uses TRBV24-1 and TRBJ2-1, with TRBD2 matching over 8 bases. The germline V gene encodes CDR1 KGHDR and CDR2 SFDVKD. J gave up 4 bases and V 5 bases, and 6 bases lay outside the gene matches. The CDR3 covers 15 residues. CDR3 region: CATSVLTSGYNEQFF. Here the CDR3 DNA reads TGTGCCACCAGTGTTCTAACTAGCGGTTACAATGAGCAGTTCTTC.

In this sample, this clone turned up a few times. The rearrangement uses TRBV7-2 and TRBJ1-1; D is uncertain. CDR1 and CDR2 from the germline V gene are SGHTA and FQGNSA. The V end lost 2 bases, the J end lost 6 bases, and 13 bases lay between the germline ends. The CDR3 sequence is 14 residues long. The DNA for the CDR3 is TGTGCCAGCAGCTTAAGCGGACCACGGGCTGAAGCTTTCTTT. Residues: CASSLSGPRAEAFF.

This chain connects TRBV11-3 to TRBJ2-2; TRBD2 might be the D (6 bases). The V and J ends lost 5 bases and 6 bases respectively, with 13 bases between them. There are 14 residues in the CDR3. Germline values: CDR1 SGHNT, CDR2 YENEEA. The CDR3 DNA sequence: TGTGCCAGCAGCCGAACCTCTAGCGCCGGGGAGCTGTTTTTT. This translates into CASSRTSSAGELFF.

The chain couples TRBV5-4 to TRBJ1-1; D is ambiguous. The CDR3 is 13 residues long. Trimming stripped 1 base from V and 5 bases from J, with 9 bases between. Germline CDR1 and CDR2: SGHNT and YYREEE (reference sequence). CDR3 sequence reads: CASSLSSVTEAFF. As DNA, the CDR3 is TGTGCCAGCAGCTTGTCATCGGTTACTGAAGCTTTCTTT.